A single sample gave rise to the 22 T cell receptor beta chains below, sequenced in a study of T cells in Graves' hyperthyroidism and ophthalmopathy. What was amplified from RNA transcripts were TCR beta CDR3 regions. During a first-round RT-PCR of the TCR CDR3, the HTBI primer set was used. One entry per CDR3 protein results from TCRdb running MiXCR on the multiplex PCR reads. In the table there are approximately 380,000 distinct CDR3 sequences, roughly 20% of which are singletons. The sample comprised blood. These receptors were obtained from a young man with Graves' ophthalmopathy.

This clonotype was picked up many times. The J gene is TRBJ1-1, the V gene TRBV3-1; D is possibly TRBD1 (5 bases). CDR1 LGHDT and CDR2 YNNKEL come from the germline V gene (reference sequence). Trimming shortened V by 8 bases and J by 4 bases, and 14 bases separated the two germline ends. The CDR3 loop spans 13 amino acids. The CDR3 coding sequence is TGTGCCAGCGACCGACGGGGGAGCACTGAAGCTTTCTTT. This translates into CASDRRGSTEAFF. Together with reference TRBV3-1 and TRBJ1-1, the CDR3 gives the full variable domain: DTAVSQTPKYLVTQMGNDKSIKCEQNLGHDTMYWYKQDSKKFLKIMFSYNNKELIINETVPNRFSPKSPDKAHLNLHINSLELGDSAVYFCASDRRGSTEAFFGQGTRLTVV.

Here the CDR3 reads CASSQTGEGYGYTF. In nucleotides, the CDR3 is TGCGCCAGCAGCCAAACAGGGGAGGGCTATGGCTACACCTTC. The chain carries TRBV4-1 and TRBJ1-2; TRBD1 matches at 7 bases. There are 14 residues in the CDR3. V lost 2 bases to trimming and J lost 4 bases; unmatched junction nucleotides: 4. Germline CDR1 reads MGHRA; CDR2 reads YSYEKL.

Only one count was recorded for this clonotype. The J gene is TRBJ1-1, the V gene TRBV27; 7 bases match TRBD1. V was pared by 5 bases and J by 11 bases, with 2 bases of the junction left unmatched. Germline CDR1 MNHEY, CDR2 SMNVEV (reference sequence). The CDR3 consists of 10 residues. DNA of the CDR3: TGTGCCAGCAGTGACAGGGTGGCTTTCTTT. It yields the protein CASSDRVAFF.

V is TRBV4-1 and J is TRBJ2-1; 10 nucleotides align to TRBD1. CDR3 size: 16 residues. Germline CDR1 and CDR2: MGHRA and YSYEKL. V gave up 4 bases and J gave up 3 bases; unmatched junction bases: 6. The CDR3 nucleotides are TGCGCCAGCAGCCGGGACAGGGGTCCCTACTACAATGAGCAGTTCTTC. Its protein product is CASSRDRGPYYNEQFF.

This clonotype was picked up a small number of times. This CDR3 is CASSFRGPRSYTF. The CDR3, as DNA: TGTGCCAGCAGTTTCAGGGGGCCTCGTAGCTACACCTTC. The genes are TRBV28 and TRBJ1-2; 8 positions agree with TRBD1. From germline, CDR1 is MDHEN and CDR2 SYDVKM. The CDR3 sequence is 13 residues long. With 3 bases clipped from V and 9 bases from J, the junction kept 6 bases outside the gene matches.

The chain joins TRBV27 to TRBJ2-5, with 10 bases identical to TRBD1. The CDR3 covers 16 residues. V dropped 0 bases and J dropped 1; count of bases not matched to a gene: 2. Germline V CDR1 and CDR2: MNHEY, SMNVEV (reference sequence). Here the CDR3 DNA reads TGTGCCAGCAGTTTATCCGGGGACAGGGGCCAAGAGACCCAGTACTTC. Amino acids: CASSLSGDRGQETQYF.

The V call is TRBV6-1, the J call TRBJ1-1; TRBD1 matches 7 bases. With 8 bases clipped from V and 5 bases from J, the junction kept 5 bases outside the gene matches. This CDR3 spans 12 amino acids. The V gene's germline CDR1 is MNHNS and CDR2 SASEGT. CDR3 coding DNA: TGTGCCAGCCGGGCAGGGGGGACTGAAGCTTTCTTT. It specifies CASRAGGTEAFF.

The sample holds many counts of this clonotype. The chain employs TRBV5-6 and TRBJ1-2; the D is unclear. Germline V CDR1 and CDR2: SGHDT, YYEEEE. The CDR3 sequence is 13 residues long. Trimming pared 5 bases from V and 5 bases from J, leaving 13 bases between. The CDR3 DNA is TGTGCCAGCAGGGCCCCCGCGGTGTATGGCTACACCTTC. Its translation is CASRAPAVYGYTF.

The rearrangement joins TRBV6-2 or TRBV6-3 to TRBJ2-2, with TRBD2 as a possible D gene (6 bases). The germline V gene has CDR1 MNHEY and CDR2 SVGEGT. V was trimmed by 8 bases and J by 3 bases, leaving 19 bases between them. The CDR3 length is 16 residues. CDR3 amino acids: CASFGLRVEDTGELFF. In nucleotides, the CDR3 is TGTGCCAGCTTCGGACTACGGGTCGAGGACACCGGGGAGCTGTTTTTT.

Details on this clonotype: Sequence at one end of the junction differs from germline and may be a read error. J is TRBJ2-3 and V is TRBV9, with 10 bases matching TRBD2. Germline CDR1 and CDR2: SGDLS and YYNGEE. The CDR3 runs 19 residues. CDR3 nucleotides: TGTGCCAGCGGCGTAGGTCAGATTTTAGCGGGGGGACCCACAGATACGCAGTATTTT. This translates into CASGVGQILAGGPTDTQYF.

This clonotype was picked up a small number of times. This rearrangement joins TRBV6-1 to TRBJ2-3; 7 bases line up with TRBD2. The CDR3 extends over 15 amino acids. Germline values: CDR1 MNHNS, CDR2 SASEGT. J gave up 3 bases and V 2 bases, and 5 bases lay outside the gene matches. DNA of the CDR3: TGTGCCAGCAGTGAAATGGGGAGGGTAACAGATACGCAGTATTTT. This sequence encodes CASSEMGRVTDTQYF.

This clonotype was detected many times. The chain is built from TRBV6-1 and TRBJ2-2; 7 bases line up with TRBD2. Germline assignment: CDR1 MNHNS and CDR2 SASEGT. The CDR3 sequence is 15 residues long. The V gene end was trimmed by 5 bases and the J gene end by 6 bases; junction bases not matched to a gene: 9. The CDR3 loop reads CASSYVSGGAGELFF. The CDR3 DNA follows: TGTGCCAGCAGTTACGTATCTGGGGGGGCCGGGGAGCTGTTTTTT.

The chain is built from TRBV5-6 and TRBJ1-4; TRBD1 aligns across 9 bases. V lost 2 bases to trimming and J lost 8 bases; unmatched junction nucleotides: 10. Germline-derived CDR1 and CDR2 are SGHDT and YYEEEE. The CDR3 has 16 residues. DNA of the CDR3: TGTGCCAGCAGCTTCACAGGGGGCCTATCTATGGAAAAACTGTTTTTT. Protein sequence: CASSFTGGLSMEKLFF.

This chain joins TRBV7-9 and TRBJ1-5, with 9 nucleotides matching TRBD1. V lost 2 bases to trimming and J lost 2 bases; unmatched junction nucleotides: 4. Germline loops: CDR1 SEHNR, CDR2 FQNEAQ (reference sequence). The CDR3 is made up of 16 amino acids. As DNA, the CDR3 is TGTGCCAGCAGCTTAACAGGGGGCGCCGGCAATCAGCCCCAGCATTTT. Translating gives CASSLTGGAGNQPQHF. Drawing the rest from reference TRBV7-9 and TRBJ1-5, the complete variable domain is DTGVSQNPRHKITKRGQNVTFRCDPISEHNRLYWYRQTLGQGPEFLTYFQNEAQLEKSRLLSDRFSAERPKGSFSTLEIQRTEQGDSAMYLCASSLTGGAGNQPQHFGDGTRLSIL.

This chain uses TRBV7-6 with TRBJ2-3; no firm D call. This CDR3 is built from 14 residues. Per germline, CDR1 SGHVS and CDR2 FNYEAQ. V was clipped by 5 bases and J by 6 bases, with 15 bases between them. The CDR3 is CASSLSTPPDTQYF. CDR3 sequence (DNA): TGTGCCAGCAGCCTGTCGACCCCGCCCGATACGCAGTATTTT. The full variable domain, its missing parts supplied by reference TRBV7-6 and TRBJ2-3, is GAGVSQSPRYKVTKRGQDVALRCDPISGHVSLYWYRQALGQGPEFLTYFNYEAQQDKSGLPNDRFSAERPEGSISTLTIQRTEQRDSAMYRCASSLSTPPDTQYFGPGTRLTVL.

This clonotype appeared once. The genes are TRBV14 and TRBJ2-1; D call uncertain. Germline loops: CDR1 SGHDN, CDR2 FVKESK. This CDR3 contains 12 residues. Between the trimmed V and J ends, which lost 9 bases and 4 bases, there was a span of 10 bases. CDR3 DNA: TGTGCCAGGTCCTTGGGGTACAATGAGCAGTTCTTC. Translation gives CARSLGYNEQFF.

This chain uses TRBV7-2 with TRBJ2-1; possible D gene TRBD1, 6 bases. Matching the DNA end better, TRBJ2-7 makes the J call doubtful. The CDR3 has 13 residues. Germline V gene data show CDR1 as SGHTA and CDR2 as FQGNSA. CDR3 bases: TGTGCCAGCAGCTTAGTTTGGGACAATGAGCAGTACTTC. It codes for CASSLVWDNEQYF.

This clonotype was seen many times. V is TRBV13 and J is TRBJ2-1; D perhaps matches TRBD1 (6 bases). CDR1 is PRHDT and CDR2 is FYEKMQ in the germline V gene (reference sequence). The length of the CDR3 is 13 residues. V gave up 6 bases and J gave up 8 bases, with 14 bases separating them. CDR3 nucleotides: TGTGCCAGCAGTTCACAGGGAGAGGATGAGCAGTTCTTC. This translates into CASSSQGEDEQFF.

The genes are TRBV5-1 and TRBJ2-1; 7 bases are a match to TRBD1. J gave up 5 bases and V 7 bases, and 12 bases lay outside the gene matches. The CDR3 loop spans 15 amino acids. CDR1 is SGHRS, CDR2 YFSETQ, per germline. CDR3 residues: CASGSRGHGDNEQFF. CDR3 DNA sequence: TGCGCCAGCGGATCGAGGGGGCACGGGGACAATGAGCAGTTCTTC.

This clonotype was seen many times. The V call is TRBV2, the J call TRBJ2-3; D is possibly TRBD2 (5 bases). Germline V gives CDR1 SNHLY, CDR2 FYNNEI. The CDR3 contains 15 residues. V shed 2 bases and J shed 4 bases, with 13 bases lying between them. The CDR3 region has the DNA TGTGCCAGCAGTGAAAGTATTGGGCGGGCAGATACGCAGTATTTT. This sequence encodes CASSESIGRADTQYF. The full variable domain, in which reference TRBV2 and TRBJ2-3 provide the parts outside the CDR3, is EPEVTQTPSHQVTQMGQEVILRCVPISNHLYFYWYRQILGQKVEFLVSFYNNEISEKSEIFDDQFSVERPDGSNFTLKIRSTKLEDSAMYFCASSESIGRADTQYFGPGTRLTVL.

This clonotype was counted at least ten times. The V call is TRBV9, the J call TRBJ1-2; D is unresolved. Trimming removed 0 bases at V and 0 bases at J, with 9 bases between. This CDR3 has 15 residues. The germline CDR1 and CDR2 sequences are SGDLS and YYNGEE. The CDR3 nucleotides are TGTGCCAGCAGCGTAGAAGGGAGAGCTAACTATGGCTACACCTTC. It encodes CASSVEGRANYGYTF.

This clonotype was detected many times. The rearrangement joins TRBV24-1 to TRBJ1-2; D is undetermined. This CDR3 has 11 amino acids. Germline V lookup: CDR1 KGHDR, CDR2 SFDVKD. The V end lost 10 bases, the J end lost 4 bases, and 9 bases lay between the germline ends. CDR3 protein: CATSDSYGYTF. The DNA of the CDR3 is TGTGCCACTTCGGACTCCTATGGCTACACCTTC.